Listed below are T cell receptor beta chains from one sample, sequenced in a study of neoadjuvant anti-PD-1 for oral cavity cancer. Profiling relied on immunoSEQ multiplex PCR, and the TCRdb table lists in-frame clones only, not all of them. Among some 30,000 clones listed, around four fifths were seen once. The sample was PBMCs, taken after nivolumab (anti-PD-1) treatment. All receptors come from a person aged 40 to 85 with oral cavity squamous cell carcinoma. Each CDR3 is given with its conserved first and last residue. A D gene is named only where the DNA matches it firmly. Where a row states a size, it is once, few, many or the class of an expanded clone; other rows omit it.

j_gene,d_gene,abundance,v_gene,CDR3aa,CDR3nt
TRBJ1-1,NA,NA,TRBV7-9,CASSYGGTEAFF,TGTGCCAGCAGCTACGGTGGCACTGAAGCTTTCTTT
TRBJ2-2,TRBD2,few,TRBV9,CASSASGAWDTGELFF,TGTGCCAGCAGCGCGAGCGGGGCTTGGGACACCGGGGAGCTGTTTTTT
TRBJ1-2,NA,NA,TRBV7-9,CASSFTAPYGYTF,TGTGCCAGCAGCTTCACAGCACCTTATGGCTACACCTTC
TRBJ1-5,NA,NA,TRBV6-4,CASSESVNQPQHF,TGTGCCAGCAGTGAATCCGTTAATCAGCCCCAGCATTTT
TRBJ2-2,TRBD1,once,TRBV5-1,CASSLRTGDTGELFF,TGCGCCAGCAGCTTAAGGACAGGAGACACCGGGGAGCTGTTTTTT
TRBJ2-5,NA,NA,TRBV27,CASSLYSGPQETQYF,TGTGCCAGCAGTTTATATTCAGGGCCTCAAGAGACCCAGTACTTC
TRBJ2-1,NA,once,TRBV19,CASSTTDTRKILF,TGTGCCAGTAGTACCACGGACACTCGTAAGATTCTCTTC
TRBJ2-5,TRBD2,NA,TRBV4-1,CASSPRPSGGPGETQYF,TGCGCCAGCAGCCCCCGGCCTAGCGGGGGGCCAGGGGAGACCCAGTACTTC
TRBJ1-2,NA,NA,TRBV6-5,CASSYSKGGNYGYTF,TGTGCCAGCAGTTACTCGAAAGGGGGGAACTATGGCTACACCTTC
TRBJ1-2,NA,NA,TRBV28,CASSHPGVVGYTF,TGTGCCAGCAGTCACCCAGGGGTAGTTGGCTACACCTTC
TRBJ2-5,NA,NA,TRBV27,CASSLRPRETQYF,TGTGCCAGCAGTTTAAGACCTCGAGAGACCCAGTACTTC
TRBJ2-7,NA,NA,TRBV5-1,CASSLTEHEQYF,TGCGCCAGCAGCTTGACCGAGCACGAGCAGTACTTC
TRBJ2-1,NA,NA,TRBV7-9,CASSPPRTSLLYNEQFF,TGTGCCAGCAGCCCACCGAGGACCTCCCTCCTGTACAATGAGCAGTTCTTC
TRBJ2-1,TRBD1,NA,TRBV27,CASSLSGQGAEIGEQFF,TGTGCCAGCAGTTTATCGGGACAGGGGGCAGAAATTGGTGAGCAGTTCTTC
TRBJ1-2,NA,NA,TRBV20-1,CSARGTGAYTF,TGCAGTGCTAGGGGGACGGGTGCCTACACCTTC
TRBJ2-3,TRBD1,NA,TRBV19,CASSSGTGGAVTDTQYF,TGTGCCAGTAGCTCCGGGACAGGGGGCGCGGTGACAGATACGCAGTATTTT
TRBJ2-7,TRBD1,NA,TRBV6-1,CASSERWDRVTYEQYF,TGTGCCAGCAGTGAACGTTGGGACAGGGTAACCTACGAGCAGTACTTC
TRBJ1-4,TRBD1,NA,TRBV5-5,CASTIFSGTGDEKLFF,TGTGCCAGCACCATTTTTTCCGGGACAGGGGATGAAAAACTGTTTTTT
TRBJ2-3,TRBD1,NA,TRBV6-1,CASSALRQGSATDTQYF,TGTGCCAGCAGTGCTCTCAGACAGGGTAGCGCCACAGATACGCAGTATTTT
TRBJ1-4,NA,once,TRBV5-5,CASSSGGMNEKLFF,TGTGCCAGCAGCTCTGGGGGGATGAATGAAAAACTGTTTTTT
TRBJ1-1,NA,NA,TRBV2,CASRQDTPNTEAFF,TGTGCCAGCAGGCAGGACACACCGAACACTGAAGCTTTCTTT
TRBJ1-2,NA,NA,TRBV20-1,CSASPGYGYTF,TGCAGTGCTAGCCCCGGCTATGGCTACACCTTC
TRBJ2-6,NA,few,TRBV6-1,CASSEALGWGANVLTF,TGTGCCAGCAGTGAAGCGTTGGGGTGGGGGGCCAACGTCCTGACTTTC
TRBJ2-5,TRBD2,NA,TRBV5-4,CASSLAGIQETQYF,TGTGCCAGCAGCCTAGCGGGGATCCAAGAGACCCAGTACTTC
TRBJ1-2,NA,NA,TRBV13,CASRIGGSSYYGYTF,TGTGCCAGCAGGATCGGAGGCAGCTCGTACTATGGCTACACCTTC
TRBJ2-7,NA,once,TRBV7-2,CASSRTSWSEQYF,TGTGCCAGCAGCCGAACTAGTTGGAGCGAGCAGTACTTC
TRBJ2-1,NA,NA,TRBV19,CASSMVGHPPYNEQFF,TGTGCCAGTAGTATGGTGGGCCACCCCCCATACAATGAGCAGTTCTTC
TRBJ1-2,NA,few,TRBV11-2,CASSLVGTNYGYTF,TGTGCCAGCAGCTTAGTTGGGACTAACTATGGCTACACCTTC
TRBJ1-4,NA,NA,TRBV6-1,CASSEVKKLFF,TGTGCCAGCAGTGAAGTCAAGAAACTGTTTTTT
TRBJ2-2,NA,few,TRBV7-9,CASILNTGLEKLFF,TGTGCCAGCATCCTTAATACAGGGTTGGAGAAGCTGTTTTTT
TRBJ2-2,TRBD2,NA,TRBV19,CASRPRGGKYTGELFF,TGTGCCAGTCGACCCCGGGGAGGGAAGTACACCGGGGAGCTGTTTTTT
TRBJ1-5,NA,NA,TRBV15,CATSSDSNQPQHF,TGTGCCACCAGCAGTGATAGCAATCAGCCCCAGCATTTT
TRBJ1-1,NA,NA,TRBV6-5,CASSYSNEEGTEAFF,TGTGCCAGCAGTTACTCGAACGAGGAGGGCACTGAAGCTTTCTTT
TRBJ1-3,NA,few,TRBV5-6,CASSLMAAGRNTIYF,TGTGCCAGCAGCTTGATGGCGGCAGGGCGAAACACCATATATTTT